The next 29 T cell receptor beta chains were all read from a single sample in a study of blood T cell repertoires in COVID-19. The repertoire was sequenced with immunoSEQ multiplex PCR; TCRdb's copy has only in-frame clones and lacks some. Of about 1,700 clones detected, 70% to 85% appear once; the ten largest clones hold approximately 15%. The sequenced sample was peripheral blood. The receptor set was obtained from a man in his 70s with active COVID-19.

The sample holds one count of this clone. The rearrangement links TRBV7-4 to TRBJ2-7; D may be TRBD2 (6 bases). This CDR3 is built from 16 residues. Trimming left V 2 bases short and J 6 bases short, with 20 bases between. Germline V gives CDR1 SGHVT, CDR2 SQSDAQ. DNA for the CDR3: TGTGCCAGCAGCTTATGTCTGGAGGGAGTGAAACGCGAGCAGTACTTC. Protein: CASSLCLEGVKREQYF.

The rearrangement uses TRBV9 and TRBJ2-2, with TRBD2 identical over 13 bases. There are 17 residues in the CDR3. The germline gives CDR1 SGDLS, CDR2 YYNGEE. V lost 0 bases to trimming and J lost 3 bases; unmatched junction nucleotides: 2. CDR3 sequence: CASSVGLAGGHTGELFF. The CDR3 region has the DNA TGTGCCAGCAGCGTAGGACTAGCGGGGGGACACACCGGGGAGCTGTTTTTT.

J is TRBJ1-1 and V is TRBV28; TRBD1 is a possible D gene (5 bases). Trimming took 5 bases from V and 6 from J, leaving 19 bases between them. Germline CDR1 is MDHEN and CDR2 is SYDVKM. This CDR3 has 15 residues. CDR3 nucleotides: TGTGCCAGCAGTCCCGGGTTGGGGCTGTATTCTGAAGCTTTCTTT. As protein: CASSPGLGLYSEAFF.

The rearrangement links TRBV10-3 to TRBJ1-1; 7 nucleotides agree with TRBD1. There are 16 residues in the CDR3. Germline values: CDR1 ENHRY, CDR2 SYGVKD. V dropped 6 bases and J dropped 2; count of bases not matched to a gene: 12. Here the CDR3 reads CAIRSPQQGFNTEAFF. Here the CDR3 DNA reads TGTGCCATCAGGAGCCCTCAACAGGGGTTTAACACTGAAGCTTTCTTT.

The rearrangement joins TRBV30 to TRBJ1-2; no reliable D call. The CDR3 sequence is 13 residues long. The germline gives CDR1 GTSNPN, CDR2 SVGIG (reference sequence). V was shortened by 3 bases and J by 7 bases, with 15 bases between the two germline ends. Here the CDR3 reads CAWRQTKRTGYTF. In DNA form, the CDR3 reads TGTGCCTGGAGACAGACTAAGAGGACTGGCTACACCTTC.

The chain employs TRBV6-1 and TRBJ2-5; 7 bases fit TRBD2. This CDR3 has 16 amino acids. Germline assignment: CDR1 MNHNS and CDR2 SASEGT. Unmatched junction bases numbered 13, after V lost 4 bases and J lost 5 bases. CDR3 residues: CASSVILARGGETQYF. CDR3 sequence (DNA): TGTGCCAGCAGTGTTATACTAGCTAGGGGAGGGGAGACCCAGTACTTC.

The chain is built from TRBV11-3 and TRBJ2-2, with D uncertain. This CDR3 spans 14 amino acids. V shed 4 bases and J shed 1 base, with 7 bases lying between them. Germline CDR1 reads SGHNT; CDR2 reads YENEEA. CDR3 residues: CASSSGGNTGELFF. CDR3 nucleotide sequence: TGTGCCAGCAGCTCCGGCGGGAACACCGGGGAGCTGTTTTTT.

V is TRBV4-3 and J is TRBJ1-4; D is perhaps TRBD1 (6 bases). The germline V gene has CDR1 LGHNA and CDR2 YSLEER. CDR3 length: 16 amino acids. V was cut by 2 bases and J by 8 bases, with 18 bases left in between. CDR3 sequence reads: CASSQKQGGGYEKLFF. The CDR3, as DNA: TGCGCCAGCAGCCAAAAACAGGGAGGGGGGTACGAAAAACTGTTTTTT.

This chain joins TRBV27 and TRBJ2-1; D may be TRBD2 (7 bases). Germline V gene data show CDR1 as MNHEY and CDR2 as SMNVEV (reference sequence). With 5 bases removed from V and 0 bases from J, the gap between germline ends came to 11 bases. The CDR3 contains 15 residues. DNA of the CDR3: TGTGCCAGCAGTGACGGGGGGCTCTCCTACAATGAGCAGTTCTTC. Amino acid sequence: CASSDGGLSYNEQFF.

The chain uses TRBV15 and TRBJ1-2; 10 bases fit TRBD1. The CDR3 spans 16 residues. J was trimmed by 4 bases and V by 2 bases; bases with no gene match: 7. Germline V gene data show CDR1 as LNHNV and CDR2 as YYDKDF (reference sequence). The CDR3 spells CATSRYGTGVSYGYTF. The CDR3 bases are TGTGCCACCAGCAGATACGGGACAGGGGTATCCTATGGCTACACCTTC.

In DNA form, the CDR3 reads TGTGCCAGCAGTGACAGGTCTGGGGCAGATACGCAGTATTTT. It encodes CASSDRSGADTQYF. V is TRBV27 and J is TRBJ2-3, with D possibly matching TRBD1 (6 bases). Trimming removed 5 bases from V and 4 bases from J, with 13 bases in between. The CDR3 totals 14 residues. The germline gives CDR1 MNHEY, CDR2 SMNVEV (reference sequence).

The chain is built from TRBV6-5 and TRBJ1-1; no clear D. The germline V gene encodes CDR1 MNHEY and CDR2 SVGAGI. CDR3 length: 13 residues. Between the trimmed V and J ends, which lost 5 bases and 1 base, there was a span of 8 bases. CDR3 region: CASSNTPNTEAFF. In DNA form, the CDR3 reads TGTGCCAGCAGTAACACACCGAACACTGAAGCTTTCTTT.

In nucleotides, the CDR3 is TGTGCCAGCTCCCTACTCGTATCAGGGGGCGTAGGCACTGAAGCTTTCTTT. It is translated as CASSLLVSGGVGTEAFF. The V gene is TRBV18, the J gene TRBJ1-1; TRBD1 agrees at 8 bases. The junction had 16 bases not matched to a gene; V was cut back by 6 bases and J by 4 bases. CDR3 length: 17 residues. CDR1 and CDR2 (germline): KGHSH, LQKENI.

This clone appeared a single time. This sequence joins TRBV5-1 and TRBJ1-4; D perhaps matches TRBD1 (5 bases). From germline, CDR1 is SGHRS and CDR2 YFSETQ. The CDR3 runs to 13 residues. Between the trimmed V and J ends, which lost 5 bases and 2 bases, there was a span of 7 bases. DNA of the CDR3: TGCGCCAGCAGAGGGGTCACTAATGAAAAACTGTTTTTT. Protein product: CASRGVTNEKLFF.

The chain has TRBV4-1 and TRBJ2-2, with 7 bases matching TRBD2. Losses at the gene ends were 7 bases for V and 6 bases for J; bases not matched to a gene: 17. This CDR3 is built from 17 residues. The V gene's germline CDR1 is MGHRA and CDR2 YSYEKL. The CDR3 DNA reads TGCGCCAGCACCCGAGGGGAGGGGTCGGTAGTAGCCGGGGAGCTGTTTTTT. This encodes CASTRGEGSVVAGELFF.

This clone has more than one count but fewer than ten. V gene TRBV28 combines with J gene TRBJ2-7; TRBD2 agrees at 8 bases. The V gene end was trimmed by 7 bases and the J gene end by 3 bases; junction bases not matched to a gene: 8. This CDR3 has 14 amino acids. Germline V gene sequence: CDR1 MDHEN, CDR2 SYDVKM. CDR3 loop: CASTPGGGIYEQYF. The CDR3 coding sequence is TGTGCCAGCACCCCGGGAGGGGGTATCTACGAGCAGTACTTC.

This chain links TRBV10-2 with TRBJ1-4; 8 bases are shared with TRBD1. Germline V gene sequence: CDR1 WSHSY, CDR2 SAAADI. This CDR3 is built from 15 residues. Losses at the gene ends were 6 bases for V and 5 bases for J; bases not matched to a gene: 8. The CDR3 region is CASSGQGYWNEKLFF. In DNA form, the CDR3 reads TGCGCCAGCAGCGGACAGGGTTACTGGAATGAAAAACTGTTTTTT.

J is TRBJ2-5 and V is TRBV3-1 (or the pseudogene TRBV3-2), with TRBD2 matching 7 bases. Germline trimming cut 10 bases from V and 3 bases from J; bases unmatched to any gene: 5. Germline V gene data show CDR1 as LGHDT and CDR2 as YNNKEL (reference sequence). The CDR3 is made up of 12 amino acids. The CDR3 sequence is CATSLAEETQYF. The CDR3 DNA follows: TGTGCCACCTCTCTAGCGGAAGAGACCCAGTACTTC.

This chain uses TRBV2 with TRBJ1-1, with 8 bases that match TRBD1. This CDR3 is built from 13 residues. Germline assignment: CDR1 SNHLY and CDR2 FYNNEI. The V segment lost 4 bases and the J segment 6 bases; nucleotides outside the gene matches: 4. The CDR3 DNA reads as TGTGCCAGCAGTGGAGACAGGGGAGCTGAAGCTTTCTTT. Amino acids: CASSGDRGAEAFF. Full variable domain (missing parts from reference TRBV2 and TRBJ1-1): EPEVTQTPSHQVTQMGQEVILRCVPISNHLYFYWYRQILGQKVEFLVSFYNNEISEKSEIFDDQFSVERPDGSNFTLKIRSTKLEDSAMYFCASSGDRGAEAFFGQGTRLTVV.

This sequence joins TRBV5-6 and TRBJ2-1, with TRBD1 matching over 9 bases. The CDR3 is 16 amino acids. V was clipped by 6 bases and J by 5 bases; unmatched bases: 12. The germline CDR1 and CDR2 sequences are SGHDT and YYEEEE. The CDR3 coding sequence is TGTGCCAGCATCACCACCGGGACAGGGTTTGACAATGAGCAGTTCTTC. Amino acid sequence: CASITTGTGFDNEQFF.

The chain has TRBV27 and TRBJ1-5; 9 nucleotides match TRBD1. Trimming cost V 3 bases and J 1 base; bases outside gene matches: 7. The germline CDR1 and CDR2 sequences are MNHEY and SMNVEV (reference sequence). This CDR3 region has 17 residues. The CDR3 sequence: CASSFYRGRLSNQPQHF. The CDR3 DNA reads as TGTGCCAGCAGTTTTTACAGGGGGCGGCTAAGCAATCAGCCCCAGCATTTT.

The chain combines TRBV3-1 (or the pseudogene TRBV3-2) with TRBJ1-6; 7 nucleotides agree with TRBD1. The CDR3 covers 14 residues. Germline CDR1 LGHDT, CDR2 YNNKEL (reference sequence). V shed 4 bases, J shed 7 bases, and the junction held 4 bases outside the gene matches. In DNA form, the CDR3 reads TGTGCCAGCAGCCGGCCAGGGGGGAATTCACCCCTCCACTTT. It specifies CASSRPGGNSPLHF.

In DNA, the CDR3 is TGCGCCAGCAGTTACAGGGGGTCCTACGAGCAGTACTTC. Protein: CASSYRGSYEQYF. The genes are TRBV5-1 and TRBJ2-7; 8 bases match TRBD1. The junction had 2 bases not matched to a gene; V was cut back by 5 bases and J by 1 base. CDR1 is SGHRS and CDR2 is YFSETQ in the germline V gene. The CDR3 loop spans 13 amino acids. The whole variable domain, filled in from reference TRBV5-1 and TRBJ2-7, reads KAGVTQTPRYLIKTRGQQVTLSCSPISGHRSVSWYQQTPGQGLQFLFEYFSETQRNKGNFPGRFSGRQFSNSRSEMNVSTLELGDSALYLCASSYRGSYEQYFGPGTRLTVT.

The chain joins TRBV3-1 (or the pseudogene TRBV3-2) to TRBJ2-1; 13 positions match TRBD2. The CDR3 is 15 residues long. The junction had 4 bases not matched to a gene; V was cut back by 5 bases and J by 6 bases. CDR1 is LGHDT, CDR2 YNNKEL, per germline (reference sequence). The CDR3 reads CASSRTSGSFNEQFF. CDR3 DNA: TGTGCCAGCAGCAGGACTAGCGGGAGTTTCAATGAGCAGTTCTTC.

The CDR3 protein is CASSQEDFREQYF. For the CDR3, the DNA is TGTGCCAGCAGCCAAGAAGACTTCCGGGAGCAGTACTTC. The V gene is TRBV3-1 (or the pseudogene TRBV3-2), the J gene TRBJ2-7; D is uncertain. CDR1 is LGHDT, CDR2 YNNKEL, per germline (reference sequence). Trimming took 0 bases from V and 7 from J, leaving 10 bases between them. CDR3 length: 13 residues.

This clone appeared once. The chain uses TRBV5-6 and TRBJ2-5, with D perhaps TRBD2 (6 bases). V lost 4 bases to trimming and J lost 4 bases, with 20 bases between them. There are 16 residues in the CDR3. Germline V gives CDR1 SGHDT, CDR2 YYEEEE. DNA for the CDR3: TGTGCCAGCAGCGGAAGGGGAGCGGGCCGCGGAGAGACCCAGTACTTC. Residues: CASSGRGAGRGETQYF.

The J gene is TRBJ2-1, the V gene TRBV27, with D perhaps matching TRBD2 (7 bases). The ends were cut back, 5 bases at V and 5 bases at J, with 19 bases in the middle. The germline CDR1 and CDR2 sequences are MNHEY and SMNVEV (reference sequence). This CDR3 contains 16 residues. CDR3 in DNA: TGTGCCAGCAGTACCCGCGGGGGCGGGTGGGACAATGAGCAGTTCTTC. Its protein is CASSTRGGGWDNEQFF.

The chain recombines TRBV18 with TRBJ2-1; TRBD1 aligns across 7 bases. The CDR3 is made up of 16 amino acids. V gave up 4 bases and J gave up 2 bases; unmatched junction bases: 8. Looked up from germline, CDR1 is KGHSH and CDR2 is LQKENI. The CDR3 loop is CASSQYGQATYNEQFF. In DNA, the CDR3 is TGTGCCAGCTCACAATACGGACAGGCAACCTACAATGAGCAGTTCTTC.

The J gene is TRBJ2-5, the V gene TRBV27, with TRBD2 matching 12 bases. The CDR3 covers 15 residues. Germline V gene data show CDR1 as MNHEY and CDR2 as SMNVEV (reference sequence). V gave up 3 bases and J gave up 5 bases; unmatched junction bases: 4. CDR3 protein: CASSLTSGSVETQYF. The CDR3 region has the DNA TGTGCCAGCAGTTTGACTAGCGGGAGTGTGGAGACCCAGTACTTC.